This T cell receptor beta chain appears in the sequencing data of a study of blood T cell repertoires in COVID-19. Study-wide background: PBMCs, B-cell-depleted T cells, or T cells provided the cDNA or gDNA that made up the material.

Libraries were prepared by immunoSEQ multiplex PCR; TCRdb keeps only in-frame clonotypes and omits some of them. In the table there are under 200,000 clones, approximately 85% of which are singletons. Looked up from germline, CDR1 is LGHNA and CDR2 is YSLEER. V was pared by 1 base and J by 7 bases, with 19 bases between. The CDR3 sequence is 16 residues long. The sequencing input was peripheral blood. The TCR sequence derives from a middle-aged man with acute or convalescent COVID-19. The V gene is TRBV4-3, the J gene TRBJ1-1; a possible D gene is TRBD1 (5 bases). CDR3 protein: CASSQVGGGTEDEAFF. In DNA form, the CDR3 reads TGCGCCAGCAGCCAAGTTGGAGGCGGGACGGAGGATGAAGCTTTCTTT.